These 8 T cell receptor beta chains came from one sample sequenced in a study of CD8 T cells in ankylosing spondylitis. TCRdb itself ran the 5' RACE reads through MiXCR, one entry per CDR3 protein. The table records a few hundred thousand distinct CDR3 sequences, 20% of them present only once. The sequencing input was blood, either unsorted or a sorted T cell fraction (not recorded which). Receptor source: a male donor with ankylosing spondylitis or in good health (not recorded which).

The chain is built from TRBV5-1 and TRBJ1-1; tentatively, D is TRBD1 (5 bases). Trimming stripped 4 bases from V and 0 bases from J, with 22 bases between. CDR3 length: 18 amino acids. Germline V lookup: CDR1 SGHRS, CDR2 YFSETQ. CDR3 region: CASSPEGRTSGLNTEAFF. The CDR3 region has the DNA TGCGCCAGCAGCCCGGAAGGACGCACTTCAGGGCTGAACACTGAAGCTTTCTTT.

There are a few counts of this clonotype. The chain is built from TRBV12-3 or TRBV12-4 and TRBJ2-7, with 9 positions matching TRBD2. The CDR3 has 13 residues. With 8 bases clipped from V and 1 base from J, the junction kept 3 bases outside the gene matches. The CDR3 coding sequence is TGTGCCAGCTGCGGGGGGGAATCCTACGAGCAGTACTTC. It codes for CASCGGESYEQYF.

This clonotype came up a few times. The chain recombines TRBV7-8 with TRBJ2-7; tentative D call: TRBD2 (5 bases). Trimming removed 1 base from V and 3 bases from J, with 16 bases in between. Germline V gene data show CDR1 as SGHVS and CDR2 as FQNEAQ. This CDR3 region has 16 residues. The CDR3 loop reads CASSLEPPSGVYEQYF. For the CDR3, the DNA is TGTGCCAGCAGCTTAGAGCCTCCTTCCGGGGTCTACGAGCAGTACTTC.

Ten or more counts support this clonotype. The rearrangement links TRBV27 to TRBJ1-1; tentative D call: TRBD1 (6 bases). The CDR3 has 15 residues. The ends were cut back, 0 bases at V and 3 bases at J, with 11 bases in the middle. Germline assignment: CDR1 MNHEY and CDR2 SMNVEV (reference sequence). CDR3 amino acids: CASSLSNRAYTEAFF. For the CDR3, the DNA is TGTGCCAGCAGTTTATCTAACAGGGCGTACACTGAAGCTTTCTTT.

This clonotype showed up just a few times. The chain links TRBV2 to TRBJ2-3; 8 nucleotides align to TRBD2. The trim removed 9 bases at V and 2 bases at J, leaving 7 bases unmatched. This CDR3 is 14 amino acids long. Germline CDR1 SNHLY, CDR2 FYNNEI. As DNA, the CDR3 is TGTGCCAGTTTCGCTAGCGGGTCCACAGATACGCAGTATTTT. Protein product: CASFASGSTDTQYF.

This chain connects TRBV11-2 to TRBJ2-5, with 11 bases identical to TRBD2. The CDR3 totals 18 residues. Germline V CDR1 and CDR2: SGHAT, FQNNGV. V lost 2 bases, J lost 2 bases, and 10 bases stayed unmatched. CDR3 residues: CASSLSPSGGYLQETQYF. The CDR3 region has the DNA TGTGCCAGCAGCTTATCCCCTAGCGGGGGGTACCTACAAGAGACCCAGTACTTC.

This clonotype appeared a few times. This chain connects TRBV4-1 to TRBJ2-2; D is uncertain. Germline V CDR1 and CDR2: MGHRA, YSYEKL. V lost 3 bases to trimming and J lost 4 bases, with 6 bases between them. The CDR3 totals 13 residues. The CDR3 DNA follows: TGCGCCAGCAGCCACGACACCACCGGGGAGCTGTTTTTT. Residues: CASSHDTTGELFF.

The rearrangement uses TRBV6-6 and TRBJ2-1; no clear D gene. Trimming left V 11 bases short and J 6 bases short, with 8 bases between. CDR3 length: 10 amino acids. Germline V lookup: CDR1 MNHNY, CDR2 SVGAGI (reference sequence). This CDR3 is CACGPNEQFF. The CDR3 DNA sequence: TGTGCCTGCGGCCCCAATGAGCAGTTCTTC.